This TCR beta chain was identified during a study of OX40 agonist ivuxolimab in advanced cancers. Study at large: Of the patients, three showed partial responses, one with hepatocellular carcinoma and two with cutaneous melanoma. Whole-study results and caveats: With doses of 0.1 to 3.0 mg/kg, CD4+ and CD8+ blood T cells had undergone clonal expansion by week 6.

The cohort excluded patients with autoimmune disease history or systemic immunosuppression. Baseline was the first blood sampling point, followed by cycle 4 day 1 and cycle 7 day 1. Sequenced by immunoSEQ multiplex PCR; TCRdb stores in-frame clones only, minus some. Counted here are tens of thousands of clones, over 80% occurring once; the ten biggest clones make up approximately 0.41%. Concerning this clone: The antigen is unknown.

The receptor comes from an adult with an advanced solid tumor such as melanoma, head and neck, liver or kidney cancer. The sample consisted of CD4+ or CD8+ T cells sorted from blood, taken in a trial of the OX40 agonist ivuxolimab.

This CDR3 reads CSVQTNMNTEAFF. The CDR3 bases are TGCAGCGTCCAGACAAATATGAACACTGAAGCTTTCTTT. This sequence joins TRBV29-1 and TRBJ1-1; D gene ambiguous. CDR1 and CDR2 from the germline V gene are SQVTM and ANQGSEA. Trimming took 6 bases from V and 0 from J, leaving 11 bases between them. The CDR3 runs 13 residues.